These T cell receptor beta chains were read from a single sample in a study of blood T cell repertoires in COVID-19. TCRdb's copy holds only in-frame clones and misses some; the assay was immunoSEQ multiplex PCR. This table has 70,000 to 85,000 clones, more than 85% appearing once. The sequenced material came from peripheral blood. These receptors were collected from a woman aged 55-70 years with active COVID-19. Both conserved end residues are part of each CDR3. D genes are given only for firm matches. A row's size may be missing; if present it is once, few, many or a size class.

D	V	size	J	DNA	CDR3
-	TRBV28	-	TRBJ1-1	TGTGCCAGCAGAGCCTTCTTTACGACAGCTAACACTGAAGCTTTCTTT	CASRAFFTTANTEAFF
TRBD1	TRBV19	once	TRBJ1-1	TGTGCCAGTAGTATCTCAAGACAGGGCAGCACTGAAGCTTTCTTT	CASSISRQGSTEAFF
TRBD2	TRBV28	once	TRBJ2-7	TGTGCCAGCAGTGCGACTAGCGGAGGGGTTTTCTACGAGCAGTACTTC	CASSATSGGVFYEQYF
-	TRBV30	-	TRBJ2-5	TGTGCCTGGAGTCGTCAGGGTCAACCTCAAGAGACCCAGTACTTC	CAWSRQGQPQETQYF
TRBD2	TRBV5-4	-	TRBJ2-3	TGTGCCAGCAGCTTTGCGGGAGGCCGGCCAGATACGCAGTATTTT	CASSFAGGRPDTQYF
-	TRBV3-1/TRBV3-2	-	TRBJ1-6	TGTGCCAGCAGCCCCGAGCAGGGGCACTATTCACCCCTCCACTTT	CASSPEQGHYSPLHF
TRBD1	TRBV19	-	TRBJ2-5	TGTGCCAGTAGTCTAGGGGGACAGGGAGTTTTGCAGACCCAGTACTTC	CASSLGGQGVLQTQYF
-	TRBV5-1	-	TRBJ2-7	TGCGCCAGCAGCTTGGAGGGACTGGGTGCCTACGAGCAGTACTTC	CASSLEGLGAYEQYF
-	TRBV19	once	TRBJ1-1	TGTGCCAGTACCCTGACAGAGAACACTGAAGCTTTCTTT	CASTLTENTEAFF
-	TRBV28	few	TRBJ1-5	TGTGCCAGCAGTAACAACAGGAAGGCCAATCAGCCCCAGCATTTT	CASSNNRKANQPQHF
-	TRBV5-8	-	TRBJ1-5	TGTGCCAGCAGCTTGGGAGGTGGGTCACCCCAGCATTTT	CASSLGGGSPQHF
TRBD2	TRBV28	-	TRBJ2-7	TGTGCCAGCAGTTCGCCAGCGGGAGGTGGGTACGAGCAGTACTTC	CASSSPAGGGYEQYF
-	TRBV6-2/TRBV6-3	-	TRBJ1-5	TGTGCCAGCAGTTCAGACAGGTTGTACAATCAGCCCCAGCATTTT	CASSSDRLYNQPQHF
TRBD1	TRBV11-2	-	TRBJ1-1	TGTGCCAGCAGCTTACGGGACAGGGGCATCACTGAAGCTTTCTTT	CASSLRDRGITEAFF
TRBD2	TRBV5-1	few	TRBJ2-7	TGCGCCAGCAGCGAAACTAGCGGCAACTACGAGCAGTACTTC	CASSETSGNYEQYF
-	TRBV30	-	TRBJ1-1	TGTGCCTGGAAGAAGCGGGCAGGAGGGTCCGAAGCTTTCTTT	CAWKKRAGGSEAFF
-	TRBV28	-	TRBJ1-4	TGTGCCAGCGGAGGGGACGGATTTAATGAAAAACTGTTTTTT	CASGGDGFNEKLFF
-	TRBV7-6	-	TRBJ2-2	TGTGCCAGCAGCTTTCGCGGCAGGGCGGGGGAGCTGTTTTTT	CASSFRGRAGELFF
-	TRBV6-5	-	TRBJ2-5	TGTGCCAGCAGAGGGGGAGGGGGGGCCCAGTACTTC	CASRGGGGAQYF
-	TRBV7-2	-	TRBJ2-3	TGTGCCAGCAGCTTAGACGGGAGGGCCTCAGGGGGGACAGATACGCAGTATTTT	CASSLDGRASGGTDTQYF
TRBD2	TRBV24-1	-	TRBJ2-3	TGTGCCACCAGTGCCGACAGCGGGAAGTTTACAGATACGCAGTATTTT	CATSADSGKFTDTQYF
-	TRBV14	-	TRBJ1-2	TGTGCCAGTGCGGGGGGGGTGTATGGCTACACCTTC	CASAGGVYGYTF
TRBD2	TRBV10-2	-	TRBJ2-2	TGCGCCAGCCGCGGGAGGTCTAACACCGGGGAGCTGTTTTTT	CASRGRSNTGELFF
TRBD2	TRBV28	-	TRBJ2-3	TGTGCCAGCAGCTCATTAAGGACTAGCGGAGGGGTCGATACGCAGTATTTT	CASSSLRTSGGVDTQYF
TRBD2	TRBV5-6	-	TRBJ2-5	TGTGCCAGCAGCTTGGTGGGGGGGAGACAAGAGACCCAGTACTTC	CASSLVGGRQETQYF
TRBD2	TRBV28	-	TRBJ2-7	TGTGCCAGCAGGACTAGCGGTTACGAGCAGTACTTC	CASRTSGYEQYF
TRBD2	TRBV3-1/TRBV3-2	once	TRBJ2-2	TGTGCCAGCAAAATCTGGCTAGCGGGCTCCGGGGAGCTGTTTTTT	CASKIWLAGSGELFF
-	TRBV6-1	-	TRBJ2-5	TGTGCCAGCAGTGACCGAACTGGGACCCAGTACTTC	CASSDRTGTQYF
TRBD1	TRBV14	-	TRBJ2-7	TGTGCCAGCAGCCCCTTTCGAGGGGGCATGGGACCCCATTACGAGCAGTACTTC	CASSPFRGGMGPHYEQYF
-	TRBV29-1	-	TRBJ2-1	TGCAGCGTTGAAAACAAGCGGCAGCCCTACAATGAGCAGTTCTTC	CSVENKRQPYNEQFF
TRBD1	TRBV2	-	TRBJ2-1	TGTGCCAGCAGGAACCGGGACAGCCTATACAATGAGCAGTTCTTC	CASRNRDSLYNEQFF
TRBD2	TRBV5-4	once	TRBJ2-2	TGTGCCAGCAGCTTGGCGACTAGCGGGAGCCCCGGGGAGCTGTTTTTT	CASSLATSGSPGELFF
-	TRBV2	-	TRBJ1-5	TGTGCCAGCAAAGACATAAGGGGGCCCCAGCATTTT	CASKDIRGPQHF
-	TRBV16	-	TRBJ2-2	TGTGCCAGCAGCCAAATCAGGACAGACGGGGAGCTGTTTTTT	CASSQIRTDGELFF
-	TRBV24-1	few	TRBJ1-1	TGTGCCACCCAATTTAGCCCGGGCACTGAAGCTTTCTTT	CATQFSPGTEAFF